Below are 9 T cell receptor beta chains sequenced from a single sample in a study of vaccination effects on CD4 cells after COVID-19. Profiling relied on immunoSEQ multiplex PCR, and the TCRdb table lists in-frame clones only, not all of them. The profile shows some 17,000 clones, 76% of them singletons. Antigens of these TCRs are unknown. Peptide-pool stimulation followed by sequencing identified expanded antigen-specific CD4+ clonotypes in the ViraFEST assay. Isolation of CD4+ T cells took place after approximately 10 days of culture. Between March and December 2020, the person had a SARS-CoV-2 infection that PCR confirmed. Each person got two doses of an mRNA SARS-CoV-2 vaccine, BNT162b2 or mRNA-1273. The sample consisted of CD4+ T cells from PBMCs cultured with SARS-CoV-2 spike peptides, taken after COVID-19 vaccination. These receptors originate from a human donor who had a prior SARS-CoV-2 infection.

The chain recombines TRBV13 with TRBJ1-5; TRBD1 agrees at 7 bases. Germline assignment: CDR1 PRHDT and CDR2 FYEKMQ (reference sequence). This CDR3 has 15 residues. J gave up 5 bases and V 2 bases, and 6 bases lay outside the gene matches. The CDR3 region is CASSLRDSTHQPQHF. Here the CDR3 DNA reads TGTGCCAGCAGCTTAAGGGACAGTACGCATCAGCCCCAGCATTTT.

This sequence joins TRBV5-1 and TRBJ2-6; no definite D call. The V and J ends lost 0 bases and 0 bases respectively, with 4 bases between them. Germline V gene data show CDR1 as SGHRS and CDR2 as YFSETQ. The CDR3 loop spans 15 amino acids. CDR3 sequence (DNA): TGCGCCAGCAGCTTGGGCTCCTCTGGGGCCAACGTCCTGACTTTC. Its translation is CASSLGSSGANVLTF.

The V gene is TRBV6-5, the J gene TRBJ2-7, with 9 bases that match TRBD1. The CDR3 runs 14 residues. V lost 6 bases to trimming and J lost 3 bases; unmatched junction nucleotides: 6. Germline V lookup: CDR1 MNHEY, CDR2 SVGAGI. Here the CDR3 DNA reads TGTGCCAGCAGCCTGGGACAGGGTAACTACGAGCAGTACTTC. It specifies CASSLGQGNYEQYF.

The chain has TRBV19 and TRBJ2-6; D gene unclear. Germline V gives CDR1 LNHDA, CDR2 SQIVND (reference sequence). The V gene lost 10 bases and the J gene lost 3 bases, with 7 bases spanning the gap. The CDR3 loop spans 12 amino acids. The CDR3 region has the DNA TGTGCCATTTCTAATGGGGCCAACGTCCTGACTTTC. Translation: CAISNGANVLTF.

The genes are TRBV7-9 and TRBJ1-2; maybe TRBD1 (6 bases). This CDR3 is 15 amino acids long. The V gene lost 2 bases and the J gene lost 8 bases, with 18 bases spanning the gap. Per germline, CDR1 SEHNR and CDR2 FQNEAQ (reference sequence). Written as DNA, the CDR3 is TGTGCCAGCAGCTTAATTACCGGGACAAATGCCGGCTACACCTTC. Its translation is CASSLITGTNAGYTF.

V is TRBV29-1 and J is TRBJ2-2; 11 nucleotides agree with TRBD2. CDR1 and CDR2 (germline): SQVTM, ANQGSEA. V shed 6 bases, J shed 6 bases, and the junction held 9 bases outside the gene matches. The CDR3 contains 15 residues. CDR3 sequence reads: CSVRGLAEGAGELFF. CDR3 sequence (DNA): TGCAGCGTCCGGGGACTAGCGGAAGGGGCCGGGGAGCTGTTTTTT.

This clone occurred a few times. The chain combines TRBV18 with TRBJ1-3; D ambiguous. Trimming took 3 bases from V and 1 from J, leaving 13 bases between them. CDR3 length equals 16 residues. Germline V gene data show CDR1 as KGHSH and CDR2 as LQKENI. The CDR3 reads CASSPTGPPSGNTIYF. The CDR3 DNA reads TGTGCCAGCTCACCGACCGGGCCGCCGTCTGGAAACACCATATATTTT.

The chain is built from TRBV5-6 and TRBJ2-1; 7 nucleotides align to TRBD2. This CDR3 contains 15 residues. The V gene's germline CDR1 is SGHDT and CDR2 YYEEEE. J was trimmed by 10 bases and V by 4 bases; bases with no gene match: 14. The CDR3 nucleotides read TGTGCCAGCAGCACCTCAGCGGGGACCCCACCAGAGCAGTTCTTC. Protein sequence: CASSTSAGTPPEQFF.

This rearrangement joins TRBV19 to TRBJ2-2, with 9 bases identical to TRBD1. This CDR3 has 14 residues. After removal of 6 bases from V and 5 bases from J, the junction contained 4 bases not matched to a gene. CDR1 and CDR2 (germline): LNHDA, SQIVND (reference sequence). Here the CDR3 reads CASRGQGGTGELFF. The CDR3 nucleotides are TGTGCCAGTAGGGGACAGGGAGGGACCGGGGAGCTGTTTTTT.